A selection of T cell receptor beta chains follows, all from one sample in a study of blood T cell repertoires in COVID-19. Assay: immunoSEQ multiplex PCR; the TCRdb copy retains only in-frame clones and omits some. The sample has roughly 150,000 clones; about 80% are singletons. Specimen: peripheral blood. The receptors here all came from a human donor in a cohort sampled during active COVID-19. Each CDR3 is given with its conserved first and last residue. D genes are given only for firm matches. Expanded clones are given a class, and other clones once, few, many or no size at all.

d_gene	len	v_gene	abundance	j_gene	CDR3aa	CDR3nt
-	12	TRBV20-1	once	TRBJ1-1	CSASTQLFEAFF	TGCAGTGCTAGTACGCAGTTGTTTGAAGCTTTCTTT
TRBD2	17	TRBV3-1/TRBV3-2	-	TRBJ2-7	CASSRTGTSGGAGEQYF	TGTGCCAGCAGCAGGACTGGGACTAGCGGGGGGGCCGGCGAGCAGTACTTC
-	14	TRBV5-1	-	TRBJ2-1	CASSLDQGPNEQFF	TGCGCCAGCAGCTTGGATCAGGGGCCGAATGAGCAGTTCTTC
-	13	TRBV3-1/TRBV3-2	-	TRBJ2-7	CASSHSGSHEQYF	TGTGCCAGCAGCCATTCCGGGTCCCACGAGCAGTACTTC
-	14	TRBV11-2	-	TRBJ2-7	CASSLSGGGYEQYF	TGTGCCAGCAGCTTGTCGGGGGGCGGCTACGAGCAGTACTTC
TRBD1	14	TRBV29-1	-	TRBJ1-2	CSVDPGQGVLGYTF	TGCAGCGTTGATCCGGGACAGGGTGTTTTGGGCTACACCTTC
-	16	TRBV3-1/TRBV3-2	-	TRBJ1-5	CASSQGYRDSNQPQHF	TGTGCCAGCAGCCAAGGATACAGGGATAGCAATCAGCCCCAGCATTTT
-	12	TRBV19	few	TRBJ1-2	CALREGLDGYTF	TGTGCCCTCAGGGAAGGGCTCGATGGCTACACCTTC
-	15	TRBV18	once	TRBJ1-5	CASSHTGTSNQPQHF	TGTGCCAGCTCACATACAGGGACCAGCAATCAGCCCCAGCATTTT
-	17	TRBV19	-	TRBJ1-6	CASSILGGKAVNSPLHF	TGTGCCAGTAGTATCCTCGGAGGGAAGGCCGTAAATTCACCCCTCCACTTT
TRBD2	14	TRBV18	once	TRBJ2-2	CASSRTSGTGELFF	TGTGCCAGCTCACGGACTAGCGGCACCGGGGAGCTGTTTTTT
-	15	TRBV7-2	-	TRBJ1-2	CASSLTREANYGYTF	TGTGCCAGCAGCTTAACCAGGGAAGCTAACTATGGCTACACCTTC
-	14	TRBV6-6	-	TRBJ2-3	CASRPGGSTDTQYF	TGTGCCAGCAGGCCAGGGGGGAGCACAGATACGCAGTATTTT
-	15	TRBV5-5	-	TRBJ1-3	CASSPERPTGNTIYF	TGTGCCAGCAGCCCGGAGCGCCCCACTGGAAACACCATATATTTT
-	15	TRBV7-6	-	TRBJ1-6	CASSLTRGDNSPLHF	TGTGCCAGCAGCTTGACCAGGGGCGATAATTCACCCCTCCACTTT
-	14	TRBV2	-	TRBJ2-1	CASSEFRTAGEQFF	TGTGCCAGCAGTGAATTTAGGACAGCAGGAGAGCAGTTCTTC
TRBD2	13	TRBV5-1	-	TRBJ2-5	CASRPGTSEAQYF	TGCGCCAGCAGACCCGGGACTAGCGAGGCCCAGTACTTC
TRBD2	16	TRBV7-2	-	TRBJ2-5	CASSTRTAGGQGTQYF	TGTGCCAGCAGCACCAGGACCGCGGGAGGCCAAGGGACCCAGTACTTC